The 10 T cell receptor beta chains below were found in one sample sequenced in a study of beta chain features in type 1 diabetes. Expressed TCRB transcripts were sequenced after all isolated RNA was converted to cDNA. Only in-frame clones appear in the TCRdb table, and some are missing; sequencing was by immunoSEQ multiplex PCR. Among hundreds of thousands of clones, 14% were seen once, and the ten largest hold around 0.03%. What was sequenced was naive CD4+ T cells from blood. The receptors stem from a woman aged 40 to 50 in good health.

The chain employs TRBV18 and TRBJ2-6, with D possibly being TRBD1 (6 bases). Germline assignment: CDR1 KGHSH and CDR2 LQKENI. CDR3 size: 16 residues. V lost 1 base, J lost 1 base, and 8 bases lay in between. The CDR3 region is CASSPRGQSGANVLTF. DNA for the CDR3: TGTGCCAGCTCACCACGCGGACAGTCTGGGGCCAACGTCCTGACTTTC. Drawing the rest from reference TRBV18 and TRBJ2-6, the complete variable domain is NAGVMQNPRHLVRRRGQEARLRCSPMKGHSHVYWYRQLPEEGLKFMVYLQKENIIDESGMPKERFSAEFPKEGPSILRIQQVVRGDSAAYFCASSPRGQSGANVLTFGAGSRLTVL.

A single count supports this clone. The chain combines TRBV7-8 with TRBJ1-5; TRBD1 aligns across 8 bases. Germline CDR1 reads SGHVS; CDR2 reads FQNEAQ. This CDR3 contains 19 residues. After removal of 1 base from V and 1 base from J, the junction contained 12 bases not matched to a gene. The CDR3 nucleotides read TGTGCCAGCAGCTTAGGAAAGTGGCCCCGGGACAGGAGCAATCAGCCCCAGCATTTT. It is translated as CASSLGKWPRDRSNQPQHF.

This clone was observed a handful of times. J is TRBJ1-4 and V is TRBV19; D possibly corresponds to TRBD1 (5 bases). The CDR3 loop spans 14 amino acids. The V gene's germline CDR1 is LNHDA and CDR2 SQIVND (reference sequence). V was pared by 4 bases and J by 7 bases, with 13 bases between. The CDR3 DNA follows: TGTGCCAGTAGTACGCAGGGAATTGCTGAAAAACTGTTTTTT. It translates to CASSTQGIAEKLFF.

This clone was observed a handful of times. The CDR3 sequence: CASSRTRDSYGYTF. Here the CDR3 DNA reads TGTGCCAGCAGTCGAACCCGGGACAGCTATGGCTACACCTTC. The chain couples TRBV6-1 to TRBJ1-2; TRBD1 matches at 7 bases. The V and J ends lost 5 bases and 4 bases, in that order; junction bases with no gene match: 7. CDR1 and CDR2 (germline): MNHNS, SASEGT. The CDR3 is 14 amino acids.

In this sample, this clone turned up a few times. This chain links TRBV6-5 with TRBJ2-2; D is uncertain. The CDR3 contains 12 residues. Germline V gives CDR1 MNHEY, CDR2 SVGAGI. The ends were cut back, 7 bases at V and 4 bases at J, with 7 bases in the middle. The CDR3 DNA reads TGTGCCAGCAAGTCGAGCACCGGGGAGCTGTTTTTT. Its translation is CASKSSTGELFF.

In DNA, the CDR3 is TGTGCCATCAGTGACAGGGGTCGGGACAATGAGCAGTTCTTC. Translating gives CAISDRGRDNEQFF. This chain joins TRBV10-3 and TRBJ2-1; weak D call: TRBD1 (6 bases). Germline assignment: CDR1 ENHRY and CDR2 SYGVKD. CDR3 length: 14 amino acids. V was shortened by 3 bases and J by 5 bases, with 11 bases between the two germline ends.

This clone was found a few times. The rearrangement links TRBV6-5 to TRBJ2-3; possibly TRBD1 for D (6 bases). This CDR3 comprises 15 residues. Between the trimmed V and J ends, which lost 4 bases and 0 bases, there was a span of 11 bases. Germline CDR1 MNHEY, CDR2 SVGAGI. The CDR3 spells CASSSTGFSTDTQYF. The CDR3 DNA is TGTGCCAGCAGTTCAACAGGGTTTAGCACAGATACGCAGTATTTT.

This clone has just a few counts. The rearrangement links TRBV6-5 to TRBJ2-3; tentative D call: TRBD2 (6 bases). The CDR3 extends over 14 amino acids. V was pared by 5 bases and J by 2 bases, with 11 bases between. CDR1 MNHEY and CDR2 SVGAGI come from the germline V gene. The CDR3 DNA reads TGTGCCAGCAGTCCCCGGGACTCCACAGATACGCAGTATTTT. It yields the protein CASSPRDSTDTQYF.

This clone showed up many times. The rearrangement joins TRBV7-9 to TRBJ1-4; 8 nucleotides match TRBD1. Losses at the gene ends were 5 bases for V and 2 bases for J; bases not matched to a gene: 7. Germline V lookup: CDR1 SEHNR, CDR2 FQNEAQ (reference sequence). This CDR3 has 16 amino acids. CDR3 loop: CASSTDGQGTNEKLFF. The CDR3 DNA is TGTGCCAGCAGCACAGACGGACAGGGCACTAATGAAAAACTGTTTTTT.

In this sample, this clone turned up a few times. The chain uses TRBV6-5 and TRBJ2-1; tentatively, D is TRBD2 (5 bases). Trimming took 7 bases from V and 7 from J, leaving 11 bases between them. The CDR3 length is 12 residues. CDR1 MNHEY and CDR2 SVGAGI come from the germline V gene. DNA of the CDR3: TGTGCCAGCAAAGGTTGGAGGAATGAGCAGTTCTTC. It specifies CASKGWRNEQFF.